Shown below are 19 T cell receptor beta chains from a single sample sequenced in a study of cytomegalovirus exposure and HLA in healthy donors. Primers included in the PCR were 60 Vbeta and 13 Jbeta primers. Clones were sequenced by immunoSEQ multiplex PCR, and TCRdb holds only the in-frame ones, with some missing. The repertoire table contains 25,000 to 40,000 clones. What was sequenced was PBMCs. The source of these receptors is a middle-aged man in good health and CMV-seronegative.

V is TRBV27 and J is TRBJ1-2, with D maybe TRBD1 (5 bases). V was cut by 5 bases and J by 2 bases, with 9 bases left in between. Germline CDR1 MNHEY, CDR2 SMNVEV (reference sequence). This CDR3 comprises 13 residues. The CDR3 is CASSVGQNYGYTF. The CDR3, as DNA: TGTGCCAGCAGTGTCGGACAAAACTATGGCTACACCTTC.

The rearrangement links TRBV6-5 to TRBJ2-5; 7 bases agree with TRBD2. Unmatched junction bases numbered 3, after V lost 0 bases and J lost 5 bases. This CDR3 comprises 14 residues. Germline CDR1 is MNHEY and CDR2 is SVGAGI. The CDR3 reads CASSYSLLAETQYF. The CDR3 region has the DNA TGTGCCAGCAGTTACTCGCTACTAGCGGAGACCCAGTACTTC.

This chain connects TRBV4-3 to TRBJ2-1, with D tentatively TRBD1 (5 bases). V was pared by 2 bases and J by 10 bases, with 12 bases between. This CDR3 comprises 13 residues. CDR1 and CDR2 (germline): LGHNA, YSLEER. Here the CDR3 reads CASSQFRGCEQFF. The CDR3 region has the DNA TGCGCCAGCAGCCAATTTAGGGGATGCGAGCAGTTCTTC.

In regard to this clone: This same CDR3 is encoded by further DNA sequences in the sample. The chain combines TRBV5-1 with TRBJ2-7; D gene unclear. The CDR3 is made up of 12 amino acids. Trimming removed 4 bases at V and 1 base at J, with 6 bases between. The V gene's germline CDR1 is SGHRS and CDR2 YFSETQ. CDR3 in amino acids: CASSPGSYEQYF. The CDR3 nucleotides read TGCGCCAGCAGCCCGGGTTCCTACGAGCAGTACTTC.

J is TRBJ2-1 and V is TRBV20-1, with D possibly being TRBD2 (5 bases). V lost 3 bases, J lost 6 bases, and 6 bases lay in between. This CDR3 region has 11 residues. The germline V gene has CDR1 DFQATT and CDR2 SNEGSKA (reference sequence). CDR3 region: CSARAGNEQFF. The CDR3 DNA reads as TGCAGTGCTAGGGCGGGCAATGAGCAGTTCTTC.

This chain connects TRBV11-3 to TRBJ2-6; no firm D call. Per germline, CDR1 SGHNT and CDR2 YENEEA. CDR3 length: 12 amino acids. The V end lost 0 bases, the J end lost 18 bases, and 12 bases lay between the germline ends. The CDR3 here is CASSLDSRFKTF. The CDR3 DNA is TGTGCCAGCAGCTTAGATAGCCGGTTCAAGACTTTC.

To note about this clone: Mismatch with germline at one junction end may stem from a read error. The genes are TRBV5-4 and TRBJ1-1; possibly TRBD1 for D (5 bases). The CDR3 spans 15 residues. The germline gives CDR1 SGHNT, CDR2 YYREEE (reference sequence). The DNA of the CDR3 is TGTGCCAGCAGTTTGGTGGACAAGATGAACACTGAAGCTTTCTTT. Encoded protein: CASSLVDKMNTEAFF.

The rearrangement joins TRBV19 to TRBJ1-2, with a tentative D call TRBD1 (6 bases). Germline CDR1 is LNHDA and CDR2 is SQIVND (reference sequence). The CDR3 is made up of 16 amino acids. Trimming took off 6 bases at V and 2 bases at J, with 19 bases between the two ends. CDR3 bases: TGTGCCAGTAGAACCTCCCGGGACACTATAAACTATGGCTACACCTTC. It translates to CASRTSRDTINYGYTF.

The chain employs TRBV25-1 and TRBJ1-2, with 7 bases fitting TRBD1. Germline trimming cut 3 bases from V and 4 bases from J; bases unmatched to any gene: 8. Germline CDR1 reads MGHDK; CDR2 reads SYGVNS. This CDR3 spans 15 amino acids. The CDR3 reads CASSDQNRGAYGYTF. The CDR3, as DNA: TGTGCCAGCAGTGACCAAAACAGGGGAGCCTATGGCTACACCTTC.

V usage is TRBV7-6 and J usage is TRBJ2-3, with D possibly TRBD1 on 5 matching bases. The CDR3 totals 13 residues. Germline CDR1 is SGHVS and CDR2 is FNYEAQ. V was cut by 10 bases and J by 2 bases, with 13 bases left in between. The CDR3 sequence: CAIEDTNTDTQYF. The CDR3 DNA reads TGTGCCATCGAGGACACAAACACAGATACGCAGTATTTT.

The chain employs TRBV30 and TRBJ1-5, with D uncertain. Germline loops: CDR1 GTSNPN, CDR2 SVGIG (reference sequence). The CDR3 sequence is 13 residues long. V was shortened by 0 bases and J by 7 bases, with 10 bases between the two germline ends. Here the CDR3 DNA reads TGTGCCTGGAGTGTAGACTTGTCCCAGCCCCAGCATTTT. It translates to CAWSVDLSQPQHF. The full variable domain, in which reference TRBV30 and TRBJ1-5 provide the parts outside the CDR3, is SQTIHQWPATLVQPVGSPLSLECTVEGTSNPNLYWYRQAAGRGLQLLFYSVGIGQISSEVPQNLSASRPQDRQFILSSKKLLLSDSGFYLCAWSVDLSQPQHFGDGTRLSIL.

The chain carries TRBV11-3 and TRBJ2-7, with D tentatively TRBD2 (5 bases). The CDR3 is 15 amino acids. V dropped 5 bases and J dropped 2 bases, with 16 bases sitting between them. Per the germline V gene, CDR1 is SGHNT and CDR2 is YENEEA. The CDR3 DNA reads TGTGCCAGCAGCCTCGGTAGCGTAAGCGCCTACGAGCAGTACTTC. As protein: CASSLGSVSAYEQYF.

The chain has TRBV28 and TRBJ1-2; the D gene is possibly TRBD1 (6 bases). Trimming removed 5 bases at V and 8 bases at J, with 21 bases between. The CDR3 has 15 residues. CDR1 is MDHEN, CDR2 SYDVKM, per germline. The CDR3 DNA follows: TGTGCCAGCAGTCCTCACCCCACGGGGGGCCGAGGCTACACCTTC. Its translation is CASSPHPTGGRGYTF.

J is TRBJ2-3 and V is TRBV27; D possibly corresponds to TRBD2 (5 bases). Germline V gene lookup returns CDR1 MNHEY and CDR2 SMNVEV (reference sequence). The CDR3 is 12 residues long. V lost 3 bases to trimming and J lost 11 bases, with 12 bases between them. CDR3 region: CASSLGAREQYF. CDR3 nucleotides: TGTGCCAGCAGTTTGGGTGCGAGGGAGCAGTATTTT.

The chain couples TRBV6-4 to TRBJ1-1; D ambiguous. Germline V lookup: CDR1 MRHNA, CDR2 SNTAGT. Trimming took 4 bases from V and 4 from J, leaving 13 bases between them. The CDR3 runs to 14 residues. The CDR3 loop is CASSGGTESTEAFF. DNA of the CDR3: TGTGCCAGCAGTGGCGGCACGGAGTCCACTGAAGCTTTCTTT.

This chain connects TRBV6-5 to TRBJ2-1; maybe TRBD1 (6 bases). Trimming cost V 10 bases and J 0 bases, with 13 bases left between them. Germline-derived CDR1 and CDR2 are MNHEY and SVGAGI. There are 14 residues in the CDR3. CDR3 nucleotide sequence: TGTGCCACCATGGACAGACTCTCCTACAATGAGCAGTTCTTC. Its protein is CATMDRLSYNEQFF.

This rearrangement joins TRBV7-9 to TRBJ2-5, with 9 bases that match TRBD2. The CDR3 covers 17 residues. Germline CDR1 and CDR2: SEHNR and FQNEAQ (reference sequence). With V trimmed by 7 bases and J by 4 bases, 16 bases remained unmatched. CDR3 in amino acids: CASTLSLAGGPRETQYF. CDR3 coding DNA: TGTGCCAGCACCCTCTCGTTGGCGGGAGGGCCTCGAGAGACCCAGTACTTC.

The chain is built from TRBV29-1 and TRBJ1-2; the D gene is possibly TRBD1 (6 bases). The CDR3 runs to 16 residues. Trimming shortened V by 3 bases and J by 2 bases, and 19 bases separated the two germline ends. Germline V gene sequence: CDR1 SQVTM, CDR2 ANQGSEA. Written as DNA, the CDR3 is TGCAGCGTTGAGGCCTTCCCAGGGGTGAGGAACTATGGCTACACCTTC. Translation: CSVEAFPGVRNYGYTF.

This rearrangement joins TRBV6-1 to TRBJ2-3, with 7 bases that match TRBD2. Per germline, CDR1 MNHNS and CDR2 SASEGT. The CDR3 runs 16 residues. With V trimmed by 0 bases and J by 4 bases, 7 bases remained unmatched. The CDR3 loop reads CASSEAHGGGADTQYF. The CDR3 coding sequence is TGTGCCAGCAGTGAAGCGCATGGGGGAGGGGCAGATACGCAGTATTTT.